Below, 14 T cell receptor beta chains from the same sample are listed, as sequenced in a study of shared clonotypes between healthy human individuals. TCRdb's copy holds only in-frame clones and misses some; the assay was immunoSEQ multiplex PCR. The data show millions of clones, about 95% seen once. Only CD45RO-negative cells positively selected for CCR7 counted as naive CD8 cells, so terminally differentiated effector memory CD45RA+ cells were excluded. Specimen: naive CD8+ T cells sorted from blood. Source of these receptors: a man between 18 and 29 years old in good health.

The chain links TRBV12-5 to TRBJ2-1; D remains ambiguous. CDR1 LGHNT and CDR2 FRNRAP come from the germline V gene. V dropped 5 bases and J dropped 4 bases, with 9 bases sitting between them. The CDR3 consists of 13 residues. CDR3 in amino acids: CASGTLGYNEQFF. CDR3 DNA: TGTGCTAGTGGTACCCTAGGGTACAATGAGCAGTTCTTC.

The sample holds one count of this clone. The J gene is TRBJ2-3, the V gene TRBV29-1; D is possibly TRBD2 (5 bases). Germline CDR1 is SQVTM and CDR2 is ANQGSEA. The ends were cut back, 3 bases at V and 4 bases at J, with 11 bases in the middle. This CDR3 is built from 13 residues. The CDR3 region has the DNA TGCAGCGTTGAGGACGGTAGCGCAGATACGCAGTATTTT. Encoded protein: CSVEDGSADTQYF.

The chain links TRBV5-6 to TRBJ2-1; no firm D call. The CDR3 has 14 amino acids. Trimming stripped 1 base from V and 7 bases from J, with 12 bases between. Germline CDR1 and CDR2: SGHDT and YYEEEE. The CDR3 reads CASSLSLSSNEQFF. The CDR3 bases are TGTGCCAGCAGCTTGTCCCTTTCATCGAATGAGCAGTTCTTC.

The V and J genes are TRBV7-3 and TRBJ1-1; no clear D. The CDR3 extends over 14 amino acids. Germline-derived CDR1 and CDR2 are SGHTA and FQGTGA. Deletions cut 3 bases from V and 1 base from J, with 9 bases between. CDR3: CASSLGWGNTEAFF. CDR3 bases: TGTGCCAGCAGCTTGGGTTGGGGGAACACTGAAGCTTTCTTT.

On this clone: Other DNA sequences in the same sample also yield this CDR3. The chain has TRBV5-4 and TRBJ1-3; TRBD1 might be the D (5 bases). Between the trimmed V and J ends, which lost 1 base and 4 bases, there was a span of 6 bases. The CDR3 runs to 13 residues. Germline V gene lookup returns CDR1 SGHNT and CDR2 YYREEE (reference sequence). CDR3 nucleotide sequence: TGTGCCAGCAGCTTGCGGGGGGGAAACACCATATATTTT. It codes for CASSLRGGNTIYF. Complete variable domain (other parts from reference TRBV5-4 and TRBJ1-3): ETGVTQSPTHLIKTRGQQVTLRCSSQSGHNTVSWYQQALGQGPQFIFQYYREEENGRGNFPPRFSGLQFPNYSSELNVNALELDDSALYLCASSLRGGNTIYFGEGSWLTVV.

CDR3 nucleotides: TGCGCCAGCAGCTTGGACTTGACAGCTGGAAACACCATATATTTT. It encodes CASSLDLTAGNTIYF. The chain joins TRBV5-1 to TRBJ1-3, with a tentative D call TRBD1 (5 bases). This CDR3 is built from 15 residues. The germline gives CDR1 SGHRS, CDR2 YFSETQ. V gave up 0 bases and J gave up 2 bases, with 9 bases separating them.

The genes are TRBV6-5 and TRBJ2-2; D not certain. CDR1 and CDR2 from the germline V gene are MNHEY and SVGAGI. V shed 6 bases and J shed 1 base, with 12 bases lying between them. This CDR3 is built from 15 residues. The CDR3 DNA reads TGTGCCAGCAGCCTCGGAGAGATGAACACCGGGGAGCTGTTTTTT. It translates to CASSLGEMNTGELFF.

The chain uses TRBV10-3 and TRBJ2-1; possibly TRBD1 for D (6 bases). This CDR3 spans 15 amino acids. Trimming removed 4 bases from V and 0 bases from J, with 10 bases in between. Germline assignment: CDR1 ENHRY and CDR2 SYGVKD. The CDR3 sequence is CAISGDTSSYNEQFF. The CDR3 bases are TGTGCCATCAGTGGGGACACCTCCTCCTACAATGAGCAGTTCTTC.

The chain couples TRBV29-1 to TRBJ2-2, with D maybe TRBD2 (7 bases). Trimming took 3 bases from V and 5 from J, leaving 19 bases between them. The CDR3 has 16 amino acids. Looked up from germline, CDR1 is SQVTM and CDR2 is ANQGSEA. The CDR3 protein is CSVDIRGGSRTGELFF. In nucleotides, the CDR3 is TGCAGCGTTGACATCAGGGGCGGGAGTCGTACCGGGGAGCTGTTTTTT.

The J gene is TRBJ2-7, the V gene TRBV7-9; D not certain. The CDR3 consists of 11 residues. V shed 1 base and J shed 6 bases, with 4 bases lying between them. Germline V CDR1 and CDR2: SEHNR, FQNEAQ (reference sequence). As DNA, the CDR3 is TGTGCCAGCAGCTTAGAGACCGAGCAGTACTTC. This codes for CASSLETEQYF.

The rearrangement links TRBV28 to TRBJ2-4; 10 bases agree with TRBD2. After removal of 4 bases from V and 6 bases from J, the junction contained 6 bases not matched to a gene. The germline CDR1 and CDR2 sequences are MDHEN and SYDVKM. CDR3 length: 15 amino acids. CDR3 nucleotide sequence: TGTGCCAGCAGTTACCCGGGACTAGCGACAAACATTCAGTACTTC. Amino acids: CASSYPGLATNIQYF.

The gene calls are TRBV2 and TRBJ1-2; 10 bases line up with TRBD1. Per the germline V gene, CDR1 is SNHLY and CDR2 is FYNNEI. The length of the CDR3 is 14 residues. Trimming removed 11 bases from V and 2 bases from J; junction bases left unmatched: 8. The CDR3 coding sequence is TGTGCCTGCCAAGAGGGACAGGGGAACTATGGCTACACCTTC. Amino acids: CACQEGQGNYGYTF. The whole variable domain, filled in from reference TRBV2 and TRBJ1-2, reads EPEVTQTPSHQVTQMGQEVILRCVPISNHLYFYWYRQILGQKVEFLVSFYNNEISEKSEIFDDQFSVERPDGSNFTLKIRSTKLEDSAMYFCACQEGQGNYGYTFGSGTRLTVV.

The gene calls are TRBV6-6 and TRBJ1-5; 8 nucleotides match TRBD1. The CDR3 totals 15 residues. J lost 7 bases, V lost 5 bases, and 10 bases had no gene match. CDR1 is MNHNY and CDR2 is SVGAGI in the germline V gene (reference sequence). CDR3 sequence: CASSRTDRAPQPQHF. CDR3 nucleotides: TGTGCCAGCAGTCGCACGGACAGGGCGCCCCAGCCCCAGCATTTT.

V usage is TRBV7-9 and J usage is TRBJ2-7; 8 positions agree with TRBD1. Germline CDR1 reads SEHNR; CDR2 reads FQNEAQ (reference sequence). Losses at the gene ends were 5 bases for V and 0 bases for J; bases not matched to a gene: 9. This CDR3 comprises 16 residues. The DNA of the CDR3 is TGTGCCAGCAGCCCCCGCCCCGGACAGGGCTCCTACGAGCAGTACTTC. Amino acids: CASSPRPGQGSYEQYF.